Following are 9 T cell receptor beta chains from one sample sequenced in a study of Graves' ophthalmopathy and Graves' hyperthyroidism. TCR beta CDR3 regions were amplified from RNA transcripts. A first-round RT-PCR used HTBI primers, followed by a second-round multiplex PCR. MiXCR was run by TCRdb on the multiplex PCR reads, yielding one entry per CDR3 protein. The repertoire holds a few hundred thousand distinct CDR3 sequences, approximately 15% seen once, with 5.5% to 7% in the top ten. The source material was peripheral blood. The origin of the receptors is a woman aged 18 to 35 with stable Graves' hyperthyroidism.

In its sample, this clonotype was seen many times. V usage is TRBV28 and J usage is TRBJ1-1; 7 nucleotides agree with TRBD1. There are 15 residues in the CDR3. The germline V gene has CDR1 MDHEN and CDR2 SYDVKM. The V and J ends lost 5 bases and 0 bases, in that order; junction bases with no gene match: 6. The CDR3 nucleotides are TGTGCCAGCAGTCACAGGGGAATCATGAACACTGAAGCTTTCTTT. Translation: CASSHRGIMNTEAFF.

This clonotype was recorded at least ten times. The conserved phenylalanine or tryptophan is not found at the CDR3 terminus, so this likely reflects a read error. The chain links TRBV2 to TRBJ1-2, with D possibly TRBD1 on 5 matching bases. V was shortened by 6 bases and J by 4 bases, with 12 bases between the two germline ends. Germline CDR1 SNHLY, CDR2 FYNNEI. This CDR3 spans 13 amino acids. The CDR3 loop reads CASRPDSTYGYTL. Here the CDR3 DNA reads TGTGCCAGCAGGCCCGACAGCACCTATGGCTACACCCTC.

This clonotype has ten or more counts. The chain carries TRBV5-1 and TRBJ2-5; either TRBD1 or TRBD2 may supply D (5 bases each). This CDR3 is built from 14 residues. The V end was cut by 0 bases, the J end by 13 bases, with 19 bases between. The germline CDR1 and CDR2 sequences are SGHRS and YFSETQ. The chain's CDR3 is CASSLAFGTSASYF. CDR3 DNA: TGCGCCAGCAGCTTGGCGTTCGGGACCTCGGCATCGTACTTC.

This clonotype was seen ten or more times. The chain uses TRBV18 and TRBJ1-1; D ambiguous. Trimming left V 3 bases short and J 1 base short, with 15 bases between. Germline V gene data show CDR1 as KGHSH and CDR2 as LQKENI. The CDR3 runs 16 residues. In nucleotides, the CDR3 is TGTGCCAGCTCACCGCAAGGTAAAGGCTCGAACACTGAAGCTTTCTTT. Its protein product is CASSPQGKGSNTEAFF. Full variable domain (rest looked up from reference TRBV18 and TRBJ1-1): NAGVMQNPRHLVRRRGQEARLRCSPMKGHSHVYWYRQLPEEGLKFMVYLQKENIIDESGMPKERFSAEFPKEGPSILRIQQVVRGDSAAYFCASSPQGKGSNTEAFFGQGTRLTVV.

This clonotype was found many times. The chain links TRBV18 to TRBJ2-7; D is possibly TRBD1 (6 bases). V was shortened by 2 bases and J by 6 bases, with 8 bases between the two germline ends. Germline CDR1 reads KGHSH; CDR2 reads LQKENI. The CDR3 runs to 12 residues. This chain's CDR3 is CASSPATGEQYF. The CDR3 DNA reads as TGTGCCAGCTCACCAGCGACAGGCGAGCAGTACTTC. The whole variable domain, filled in from reference TRBV18 and TRBJ2-7, reads NAGVMQNPRHLVRRRGQEARLRCSPMKGHSHVYWYRQLPEEGLKFMVYLQKENIIDESGMPKERFSAEFPKEGPSILRIQQVVRGDSAAYFCASSPATGEQYFGPGTRLTVT.

This clonotype was recorded a few times. With a much larger clone just one base away, this may be a read error. The conserved final phenylalanine or tryptophan is absent from the CDR3, which likely points to a read error. The chain links TRBV2 to TRBJ2-7; perhaps TRBD2 as D (5 bases). Germline CDR1 and CDR2: SNHLY and FYNNEI. V lost 2 bases to trimming and J lost 5 bases, with 13 bases between them. The CDR3 has 14 residues. Here the CDR3 DNA reads TGTGCCAGCAGTGAAAGCGGACCCGTCGACGAGCAGTACTAC. Translation: CASSESGPVDEQYY.

The chain uses TRBV19 and TRBJ2-3, with D perhaps being TRBD1 or TRBD2 (6 bases each). CDR1 and CDR2 (germline): LNHDA, SQIVND (reference sequence). This CDR3 contains 16 residues. V shed 4 bases and J shed 0 bases, with 14 bases lying between them. CDR3 sequence reads: CASSTSSGASTDTQYF. The CDR3 nucleotides read TGTGCCAGTAGTACCTCTTCGGGGGCTAGCACAGATACGCAGTATTTT.

V gene TRBV6-1 combines with J gene TRBJ1-1, with D possibly TRBD1 on 5 matching bases. V lost 6 bases and J lost 5, with 16 bases in between. The CDR3 loop spans 14 amino acids. Per the germline V gene, CDR1 is MNHNS and CDR2 is SASEGT. The DNA for the CDR3 is TGTGCCAGCAGCCGGTCGGGAGGGGCGACTGAAGCTTTCTTT. Its translation is CASSRSGGATEAFF.

Ten or more counts support this clonotype. This rearrangement joins TRBV5-6 to TRBJ1-6, with 10 bases identical to TRBD1. Germline-derived CDR1 and CDR2 are SGHDT and YYEEEE. V lost 4 bases to trimming and J lost 8 bases; unmatched junction nucleotides: 3. The CDR3 extends over 14 amino acids. Here the CDR3 DNA reads TGTGCCAGCAGCACCGGGACAGGGGATTCACCCCTCCACTTT. It yields the protein CASSTGTGDSPLHF. Combining the CDR3 with reference TRBV5-6 and TRBJ1-6 gives the whole variable domain DAGVTQSPTHLIKTRGQQVTLRCSPKSGHDTVSWYQQALGQGPQFIFQYYEEEERQRGNFPDRFSGHQFPNYSSELNVNALLLGDSALYLCASSTGTGDSPLHFGNGTRLTVT.